The 5 T cell receptor beta chains below were found in one sample sequenced in a study of vaccination effects on CD4 cells after COVID-19. Their antigens remain unidentified. Produced via immunoSEQ multiplex PCR; TCRdb's table is partial and in-frame only. This table has 45,000 to 60,000 clones, around 70% appearing once. Cultured cells yielded isolated CD4+ T cells after more than nine days. Vaccination of participants consisted of two doses of either the BNT162b2 or mRNA-1273 vaccine. Source: CD4+ T cells from PBMCs cultured without peptide, taken after COVID-19 vaccination. The source is a human donor who received a COVID-19 vaccine.

This clone was seen a few times. This chain joins TRBV5-4 and TRBJ2-7, with 8 bases identical to TRBD2. CDR3 length: 15 amino acids. V lost 0 bases, J lost 4 bases, and 6 bases stayed unmatched. Germline CDR1 SGHNT, CDR2 YYREEE (reference sequence). This chain's CDR3 is CASSLARGGRYEQYF. In DNA form, the CDR3 reads TGTGCCAGCAGCTTGGCCCGGGGGGGGAGGTACGAGCAGTACTTC.

The V gene is TRBV5-6, the J gene TRBJ1-5; TRBD1 matches 7 bases. The V and J ends lost 7 bases and 4 bases, in that order; junction bases with no gene match: 2. CDR3 size: 12 residues. CDR1 and CDR2 (germline): SGHDT, YYEEEE. The CDR3: CASQQGNQPQHF. CDR3 in DNA: TGTGCCAGCCAACAGGGGAATCAGCCCCAGCATTTT.

V usage is TRBV2 and J usage is TRBJ1-1, with 8 bases aligning to TRBD1. CDR3 size: 16 residues. V dropped 6 bases and J dropped 6; count of bases not matched to a gene: 15. In germline, CDR1 is SNHLY, CDR2 FYNNEI. CDR3 sequence reads: CASSEYGQGRASEAFF. The CDR3 nucleotides are TGTGCCAGCAGCGAATATGGACAGGGTCGCGCGTCTGAAGCTTTCTTT.

This clone was counted a few times. This CDR3 is CASSLAGRNQPQHF. The CDR3 bases are TGTGCCAGCAGTTTAGCCGGGCGCAATCAGCCCCAGCATTTT. The chain combines TRBV27 with TRBJ1-5; D is unclear. This CDR3 contains 14 residues. Germline CDR1 is MNHEY and CDR2 is SMNVEV (reference sequence). Trimming removed 2 bases at V and 2 bases at J, with 7 bases between.

The J gene is TRBJ1-5, the V gene TRBV10-3, with 7 bases identical to TRBD1. After removal of 6 bases from V and 4 bases from J, the junction contained 6 bases not matched to a gene. This CDR3 region has 14 residues. Germline V CDR1 and CDR2: ENHRY, SYGVKD. Written as DNA, the CDR3 is TGTGCCATCAGGGAGGCAGGGGGGAATCAGCCCCAGCATTTT. It is translated as CAIREAGGNQPQHF.